The next 26 T cell receptor beta chains were all read from a single sample in a study of cytomegalovirus exposure and HLA in healthy donors. Amplification used 60 Vbeta primers and 13 Jbeta primers. TCRdb keeps only in-frame clones here, not all; method: immunoSEQ multiplex PCR. The sample gives 90,000 to 120,000 clones, 78% of which show up once; approximately 2% is in the top ten. The sample was PBMCs. The receptors originated from a woman between 40 and 50 years old in good health and CMV-seronegative.

The DNA for the CDR3 is TGTGCCAGTAGTATTCCGCAGGGGGCTAACTATGGCTACACCTTC. It yields the protein CASSIPQGANYGYTF. V gene TRBV19 combines with J gene TRBJ1-2; 7 bases line up with TRBD1. Germline CDR1 is LNHDA and CDR2 is SQIVND (reference sequence). This CDR3 is built from 15 residues. Trimming cost V 3 bases and J 0 bases; bases outside gene matches: 4.

The chain is built from TRBV5-4 and TRBJ2-7; 9 bases fit TRBD1. The germline gives CDR1 SGHNT, CDR2 YYREEE (reference sequence). This CDR3 spans 15 amino acids. The V and J ends lost 0 bases and 3 bases, in that order; junction bases with no gene match: 4. The CDR3 loop reads CASSLAGTGSYEQYF. The DNA for the CDR3 is TGTGCCAGCAGCTTGGCAGGGACAGGGAGCTACGAGCAGTACTTC.

The chain is built from TRBV5-4 and TRBJ2-3; a possible D gene is TRBD1 (6 bases). The germline V gene encodes CDR1 SGHNT and CDR2 YYREEE (reference sequence). V lost 0 bases, J lost 1 base, and 9 bases lay in between. The CDR3 runs to 15 residues. This CDR3 is CASSLGAGGTDTQYF. The CDR3 nucleotides read TGTGCCAGCAGCTTGGGGGCAGGGGGCACAGATACGCAGTATTTT.

The V call is TRBV18, the J call TRBJ2-2; possible D gene TRBD1, 6 bases. CDR3 length equals 17 residues. V shed 5 bases and J shed 0 bases, with 16 bases lying between them. CDR1 is KGHSH, CDR2 LQKENI, per germline. This chain's CDR3 is CASSALYRVANTGELFF. Written as DNA, the CDR3 is TGTGCCAGCTCAGCCCTTTACAGGGTTGCGAACACCGGGGAGCTGTTTTTT.

About this clone itself: One end of the junction fails to match germline, which may point to a read error. The J gene is TRBJ2-7, the V gene TRBV7-7; D remains unclear. In germline, CDR1 is SSHAT, CDR2 FNYEAQ (reference sequence). This CDR3 comprises 13 residues. DNA for the CDR3: TGTGCTAGCAGCTTAACCACGGCGGACGAGCAGTACTTC. The encoded protein is CASSLTTADEQYF.

The DNA for the CDR3 is TGTGCCAGCCGACCCCACACCGGGACAGGGCAAGAGACCCAGTACTTC. This gives the protein CASRPHTGTGQETQYF. The rearrangement joins TRBV28 to TRBJ2-5; TRBD1 agrees at 9 bases. The CDR3 contains 16 residues. CDR1 and CDR2 from the germline V gene are MDHEN and SYDVKM. V lost 8 bases, J lost 2 bases, and 12 bases stayed unmatched.

This clone was detected a few times. The chain joins TRBV21-1 to TRBJ1-5. TRBV21-1 is noted as a pseudogene. The CDR3 runs to 16 residues. In nucleotides, the CDR3 is TGTGCCAGCACCCAAGGAGGCAATGGTGCCAATCAGCCCCAGCATTTT. Translated, it gives CASTQGGNGANQPQHF.

V usage is TRBV10-3 and J usage is TRBJ2-3; TRBD2 matches at 7 bases. After removal of 8 bases from V and 4 bases from J, the junction contained 12 bases not matched to a gene. The CDR3 sequence is 15 residues long. Germline V lookup: CDR1 ENHRY, CDR2 SYGVKD. The CDR3 here is CAIRGGGQGPDTQYF. The CDR3 DNA follows: TGTGCCATCCGCGGCGGGGGTCAGGGCCCAGATACGCAGTATTTT.

The chain recombines TRBV7-6 with TRBJ2-1; 13 bases match TRBD2. Germline V gives CDR1 SGHVS, CDR2 FNYEAQ. J was trimmed by 5 bases and V by 1 base; bases with no gene match: 5. CDR3 length: 17 amino acids. The CDR3 is CASSLGPGLAGDNEQFF. The CDR3 nucleotides are TGTGCCAGCAGCTTAGGTCCTGGACTAGCGGGAGACAATGAGCAGTTCTTC.

This clone occurred a few times. The CDR3 spells CASSSLGGVNTGELFF. CDR3 nucleotide sequence: TGCGCCAGCAGCTCCTTAGGGGGAGTGAACACCGGGGAGCTGTTTTTT. V gene TRBV5-1 combines with J gene TRBJ2-2; D perhaps matches TRBD1 (6 bases). Germline-derived CDR1 and CDR2 are SGHRS and YFSETQ. This CDR3 has 16 amino acids. Trimming removed 3 bases at V and 1 base at J, with 13 bases between. Combining the CDR3 with reference TRBV5-1 and TRBJ2-2 gives the whole variable domain KAGVTQTPRYLIKTRGQQVTLSCSPISGHRSVSWYQQTPGQGLQFLFEYFSETQRNKGNFPGRFSGRQFSNSRSEMNVSTLELGDSALYLCASSSLGGVNTGELFFGEGSRLTVL.

On this clone itself: The sample carries other DNA sequences with the same CDR3. The chain has TRBV19 and TRBJ2-7, with 12 nucleotides matching TRBD2. The germline gives CDR1 LNHDA, CDR2 SQIVND (reference sequence). The CDR3 is made up of 14 amino acids. The ends lost 4 bases at V and 4 bases at J; junction bases unmatched: 2. CDR3 nucleotide sequence: TGTGCCAGTAGTACTGGGACTAGCGGGTACGAGCAGTACTTC. It is translated as CASSTGTSGYEQYF.

The DNA for the CDR3 is TGTGCCAGCAGTCGAGGACAGGGACACTACGAGCAGTACTTC. Translation gives CASSRGQGHYEQYF. The genes are TRBV5-8 and TRBJ2-7, with 8 positions matching TRBD1. Germline lookup yields CDR1 SGHTS and CDR2 YDEGEE. This CDR3 spans 14 amino acids. The trim removed 5 bases at V and 3 bases at J, leaving 7 bases unmatched.

The rearrangement uses TRBV5-6 and TRBJ1-5, with D unclear. With 7 bases removed from V and 2 bases from J, the gap between germline ends came to 16 bases. CDR3 length: 15 residues. CDR1 and CDR2 from the germline V gene are SGHDT and YYEEEE. The CDR3 loop reads CASGFRGVGNQPQHF. The CDR3 nucleotides read TGTGCCAGCGGGTTTAGAGGAGTGGGCAATCAGCCCCAGCATTTT. Full variable domain (outside the CDR3, taken from reference TRBV5-6 and TRBJ1-5): DAGVTQSPTHLIKTRGQQVTLRCSPKSGHDTVSWYQQALGQGPQFIFQYYEEEERQRGNFPDRFSGHQFPNYSSELNVNALLLGDSALYLCASGFRGVGNQPQHFGDGTRLSIL.

The chain links TRBV7-2 to TRBJ1-1; the D is unclear. The CDR3 loop spans 14 amino acids. Germline loops: CDR1 SGHTA, CDR2 FQGNSA. The V and J ends lost 1 base and 4 bases respectively, with 10 bases between them. The DNA for the CDR3 is TGTGCCAGCAGCTTAGTAGCCTTGGGCACTGAAGCTTTCTTT. Amino acid sequence: CASSLVALGTEAFF.

The chain joins TRBV5-1 to TRBJ2-6; 7 nucleotides align to TRBD1. The CDR3 spans 19 residues. Germline CDR1 SGHRS, CDR2 YFSETQ. After removal of 4 bases from V and 1 base from J, the junction contained 14 bases not matched to a gene. The chain's CDR3 is CASSLPLEGGLSGANVLTF. As DNA, the CDR3 is TGCGCCAGCAGCCTCCCTCTTGAAGGGGGCCTTTCTGGGGCCAACGTCCTGACTTTC. The variable domain in full, completed from reference TRBV5-1 and TRBJ2-6, reads KAGVTQTPRYLIKTRGQQVTLSCSPISGHRSVSWYQQTPGQGLQFLFEYFSETQRNKGNFPGRFSGRQFSNSRSEMNVSTLELGDSALYLCASSLPLEGGLSGANVLTFGAGSRLTVL.

V and J are TRBV2 and TRBJ2-7; D might be TRBD1 (6 bases). Trimming shortened V by 1 base and J by 2 bases, and 9 bases separated the two germline ends. This CDR3 is 14 amino acids long. CDR1 is SNHLY, CDR2 FYNNEI, per germline. CDR3 sequence (DNA): TGTGCCAGCAGTGAAGTCGGACAGCCCTACGAGCAGTACTTC. It codes for CASSEVGQPYEQYF.

This chain joins TRBV5-6 and TRBJ2-7; tentative D call: TRBD2 (6 bases). Germline V gene sequence: CDR1 SGHDT, CDR2 YYEEEE. There are 19 residues in the CDR3. The ends were cut back, 0 bases at V and 0 bases at J, with 22 bases in the middle. The CDR3, as DNA: TGTGCCAGCAGCTTGGGTCGGGGGATCCCGGGGACGAGCTCCTACGAGCAGTACTTC. This sequence encodes CASSLGRGIPGTSSYEQYF.

This clone was counted between two and nine times. The V gene is TRBV19, the J gene TRBJ2-1; 12 bases map to TRBD2. Germline V gene data show CDR1 as LNHDA and CDR2 as SQIVND (reference sequence). The CDR3 has 13 residues. V lost 10 bases to trimming and J lost 10 bases; unmatched junction nucleotides: 8. The CDR3 is CATSTSGRDEQFF. Written as DNA, the CDR3 is TGTGCCACCTCGACTAGCGGGAGAGACGAGCAGTTCTTC.

J is TRBJ1-1 and V is TRBV28; D remains unclear. Germline assignment: CDR1 MDHEN and CDR2 SYDVKM. The CDR3 spans 11 residues. V lost 7 bases, J lost 6 bases, and 9 bases lay in between. Here the CDR3 DNA reads TGTGCCAGCACGGGTCTGTCTGAAGCTTTCTTT. Translating it yields CASTGLSEAFF.

This clone was detected only once. A read error may account for a junction end that differs from germline. This chain links TRBV28 with TRBJ2-7; TRBD2 matches 10 bases. The CDR3 extends over 14 amino acids. Germline V gene lookup returns CDR1 MDHEN and CDR2 SYDVKM. The CDR3 reads CTSRALAGGNEQYF. CDR3 in DNA: TGTACCAGCAGGGCGTTAGCGGGAGGTAACGAGCAGTACTTC.

The V and J genes are TRBV19 and TRBJ2-6; possible D gene TRBD2, 6 bases. CDR1 and CDR2 (germline): LNHDA, SQIVND (reference sequence). CDR3 length: 18 residues. Trimming left V 3 bases short and J 1 base short, with 16 bases between. The CDR3 sequence is CASSIGRGSLSGANVLTF. The CDR3 region has the DNA TGTGCCAGTAGTATCGGACGGGGGTCCCTATCTGGGGCCAACGTCCTGACTTTC.

The chain is built from TRBV6-5 and TRBJ1-2, with TRBD1 matching over 10 bases. The V segment lost 6 bases and the J segment 4 bases; nucleotides outside the gene matches: 8. The CDR3 totals 15 residues. Looked up from germline, CDR1 is MNHEY and CDR2 is SVGAGI. CDR3 nucleotide sequence: TGTGCCAGCAGACCCAGACAGGGGGCGTCCTATGGCTACACCTTC. Amino acids: CASRPRQGASYGYTF.

The CDR3 loop reads CATSRVGLAGGYEQYF. Here the CDR3 DNA reads TGTGCCACCAGCAGAGTGGGTTTAGCGGGAGGGTACGAGCAGTACTTC. This chain links TRBV15 with TRBJ2-7, with 11 nucleotides matching TRBD2. Germline values: CDR1 LNHNV, CDR2 YYDKDF (reference sequence). This CDR3 has 16 residues. With 1 base clipped from V and 4 bases from J, the junction kept 6 bases outside the gene matches. Looking up the rest from reference TRBV15 and TRBJ2-7 gives the full variable domain: DAMVIQNPRYQVTQFGKPVTLSCSQTLNHNVMYWYQQKSSQAPKLLFHYYDKDFNNEADTPDNFQSRRPNTSFCFLDIRSPGLGDTAMYLCATSRVGLAGGYEQYFGPGTRLTVT.

This clone appeared once. Within the sample, other DNA sequences also encode this same CDR3. V and J are TRBV7-2 and TRBJ1-1; D perhaps matches TRBD1 (5 bases). V was pared by 4 bases and J by 0 bases, with 12 bases between. The CDR3 length is 15 residues. Germline V gene sequence: CDR1 SGHTA, CDR2 FQGNSA. The CDR3 loop reads CASSSRGGMNTEAFF. CDR3 coding DNA: TGTGCCAGCAGCTCCCGGGGGGGAATGAACACTGAAGCTTTCTTT.

This clone was found a few times. This chain joins TRBV5-1 and TRBJ1-5; D gene uncertain. The germline gives CDR1 SGHRS, CDR2 YFSETQ. V lost 0 bases and J 0 bases, leaving 7 bases between the germline ends. The CDR3 length is 15 residues. CDR3 DNA: TGCGCCAGCAGCTTGGGAGGTTATAGCAATCAGCCCCAGCATTTT. This translates into CASSLGGYSNQPQHF.

This clone was observed a single time. This chain uses TRBV6-5 with TRBJ1-1, with D unresolved. V was pared by 2 bases and J by 7 bases, with 11 bases between. The CDR3 has 13 amino acids. Germline V gene lookup returns CDR1 MNHEY and CDR2 SVGAGI. CDR3 nucleotide sequence: TGTGCCAGCAGTTACGTCGGACTGGGTGAAGCTTTCTTT. Its protein product is CASSYVGLGEAFF.